The rows below give T cell receptor beta chains drawn from one sample of a study of blood T cell repertoires in COVID-19. The table came from immunoSEQ multiplex PCR; TCRdb's copy has only in-frame clones and leaves some out. The sample includes more than 95,000 clones, approximately 74% of them seen just once. Specimen: peripheral blood. The receptors shown here come from a man aged 60-69 years with acute or convalescent COVID-19. The CDR3 runs from the conserved cysteine through the conserved F or W. The D gene is left open where the match is weak. Size values are once, few and many counts, or a class for expanded clones, and some rows have none.

TRBJ1-2 TRBV7-2 . . TGTGCCAGCAGAGCTTCCATCGGGACTCATTATGGCTACACCTTC CASRASIGTHYGYTF
TRBJ1-2 TRBV9 . . TGTGCCAGCAGCGGCCCCCAAACAGGGCTTGGCTATGGCTACACCTTC CASSGPQTGLGYGYTF
TRBJ2-5 TRBV5-1 many TRBD1 TGCGCCAGCGGCATGGGACAGCAAGAGACCCAGTACTTC CASGMGQQETQYF
TRBJ2-3 TRBV7-8 . TRBD1 TGTGCCAGCAGCTTTACAGGGGCTGGGGGCACAGATACGCAGTATTTT CASSFTGAGGTDTQYF
TRBJ1-2 TRBV5-1 . . TGCACCAGCAGCTTGGGAGCAGGGGATGCTGGCTACACCTTC CTSSLGAGDAGYTF
TRBJ1-2 TRBV29-1 . . TGCAGCGTTGACAGGGATAACTATGGCTACACCTTC CSVDRDNYGYTF
TRBJ2-7 TRBV15 . TRBD1 TGTGCCACCAGCAGCGGACAGGGGGCTACGGACGAGCAGTACTTC CATSSGQGATDEQYF
TRBJ2-7 TRBV4-1 . TRBD1 TGCGCCAGCAGCCGACGGACAGGAACCTACGAGCAGTACTTC CASSRRTGTYEQYF
TRBJ1-5 TRBV4-2 . . TGTGCCAGCAGAGGGGGTAATAGCAATCAGCCCCAGCATTTT CASRGGNSNQPQHF
TRBJ1-5 TRBV6-5 . . TGTGCCAGCAGTTACGACAGGTATAGCAATCAGCCCCAGCATTTT CASSYDRYSNQPQHF
TRBJ2-2 TRBV5-6 . . TGTGCCAGCAGCTTGGGCGCAGGGGGGAAGACCGGGGAGCTGTTTTTT CASSLGAGGKTGELFF
TRBJ1-1 TRBV27 . . TGTGCCAGCAGTTTAGGGGGCTTTGGCACTGAAGCTTTCTTT CASSLGGFGTEAFF
TRBJ2-1 TRBV7-9 many . TGTGCCAGCAGCCTACTAGGCCCCTCGGTCAATGAGCAGTTCTTC CASSLLGPSVNEQFF
TRBJ1-4 TRBV28 . TRBD1 TGTGCCAGCAGTTCGCCGGGACAGGGGTATGAAAAACTGTTTTTT CASSSPGQGYEKLFF
TRBJ2-5 TRBV11-2 . TRBD1 TGTGCCAGCAGCCGGGACAGAAAAGAGACCCAGTACTTC CASSRDRKETQYF
TRBJ1-5 TRBV29-1 . TRBD1 TGCAGCGTTCTCAGACAGGGGAGTCAGCCCCAGCATTTT CSVLRQGSQPQHF
TRBJ2-5 TRBV27 . TRBD1 TGTGCCAGCAGCCCACCGGGACAGGGGGCGCGGACCCAGTACTTC CASSPPGQGARTQYF
TRBJ1-5 TRBV19 . . TGTGCCAGTAGTATAATATCCCGGAGCCCCAATCAGCCCCAGCATTTT CASSIISRSPNQPQHF
TRBJ2-7 TRBV7-9 few . TGTGCCAGCAGCCCATGGGGCAGATCCTACGAGCAGTACTTC CASSPWGRSYEQYF
TRBJ1-4 TRBV6-4 few . TGTGCCAGCAGGGCTACAGGGACGAGAAATGAAAAACTGTTTTTT CASRATGTRNEKLFF
TRBJ1-5 TRBV6-1 . . TGTGCCAGCAGTGCGTTATCATCCAGACGGAGAGATCAGCCCCAGCATTTT CASSALSSRRRDQPQHF
TRBJ2-1 TRBV11-2 . TRBD2 TGTGCCAGCACTCTCACCAGCGGGGGGAACAATGAGCAGTTCTTC CASTLTSGGNNEQFF
TRBJ1-1 TRBV19 . . TGTGCCAGTAGATCAGGGATGGGCACTGAAGCTTTCTTT CASRSGMGTEAFF
TRBJ2-5 TRBV6-5 . . TGTGCCAGCAAAAATAGGGGACTTGACGAGACCCAGTACTTC CASKNRGLDETQYF
TRBJ2-1 TRBV3-1/TRBV3-2 . TRBD1 TGTGCCAGCAGCCAAGAATGGGACAGGGGGATGTACAATGAGCAGTTCTTC CASSQEWDRGMYNEQFF
TRBJ1-1 TRBV9 . TRBD1 TGTGCCAGCAGCGTAGCTAGGGGGACAGGGAGACGCGGCGCTGAAGCTTTCTTT CASSVARGTGRRGAEAFF
TRBJ1-5 TRBV10-3 . TRBD1 TGTGCCATCAGTCGAAAACAGGGGACGGATCAGCCCCAGCATTTT CAISRKQGTDQPQHF
TRBJ1-4 TRBV21-1 . . TGTGCCAGCAGCAAAGGTCCAGGGGGCTATGGGGTAACTAATGAAAAACTGTTTTTT CASSKGPGGYGVTNEKLFF
TRBJ2-1 TRBV24-1 . TRBD2 TGTGCCACCAGTGATTCCGGGACTAGCGGGGGGGAGTTCTACAATGAGCAGTTCTTC CATSDSGTSGGEFYNEQFF
TRBJ1-1 TRBV30 . . TGTGCCTGGAGCCAGGGGCGTAACACTGAAGCTTTCTTT CAWSQGRNTEAFF
TRBJ2-2 TRBV4-2 . TRBD2 TGTGCCAGCAGCCAAGACATGTGGCTAGCGGGAGTCAGTGTTGGCGGGGAGCTGTTTTTT CASSQDMWLAGVSVGGELFF
TRBJ2-3 TRBV5-1 . . TGCGCCAGCCGAGACACCCAAGTCCCCACAGATACGCAGTATTTT CASRDTQVPTDTQYF
TRBJ2-7 TRBV19 . TRBD2 TGTGCCAGCGGGACTAGCGGTTACGAGCAGTACTTC CASGTSGYEQYF
TRBJ2-3 TRBV3-1/TRBV3-2 . TRBD2 TGTGCCAGCAGCCATGAGCTGAGCGGGACCCCCACAGATACGCAGTATTTT CASSHELSGTPTDTQYF
TRBJ1-1 TRBV7-9 . . TGTGCCAGCAGCTTATTCTTCGGTGAGAACACTGAAGCTTTCTTT CASSLFFGENTEAFF
TRBJ2-7 TRBV4-1 . . TGCGCCAGCAGCCAAGGACAGTTGGTCCGTAACGAGCAGTACTTC CASSQGQLVRNEQYF
TRBJ2-5 TRBV19 few . TGTGCCAGTAGTCGACAGTGGTTAGGGCAAGAGACCCAGTACTTC CASSRQWLGQETQYF
TRBJ1-2 TRBV6-1 once . TGTGCCAGCAGTGAAATGCAGGGGCCCGGCTACACCTTC CASSEMQGPGYTF
TRBJ2-1 TRBV5-4 few TRBD2 TGTGCCAGCAGCTTTGGACTAGCGGGGGGCTCCTACAATGAGCAGTTCTTC CASSFGLAGGSYNEQFF
TRBJ2-1 TRBV24-1 . . TGTGCCACCAGTGATTTGGCAGGAACCTACAATGAGCAGTTCTTC CATSDLAGTYNEQFF
TRBJ1-4 TRBV11-2 . TRBD1 TGTGCCAGCAGCGCCGACTACGAACAGGGGGTGGGAATACATGAAAAACTGTTTTTT CASSADYEQGVGIHEKLFF
TRBJ1-5 TRBV30 . . TGTGCCTGGAGTGTCAGGGGAACTGGTTTTCAGCCCCAGCATTTT CAWSVRGTGFQPQHF
TRBJ1-2 TRBV6-5 . TRBD1 TGTGCCAGCAGGGACAGGGGGTTTGGCTACACCTTC CASRDRGFGYTF
TRBJ1-6 TRBV11-2 . TRBD1 TGTGCCAGCAGCTTATCCTTCGCAGGGGGTTCACCCCTCCACTTT CASSLSFAGGSPLHF
TRBJ1-2 TRBV5-1 . TRBD1 TGCGCCAGCAGCGGGGACAGGGGGATCTATGGCTACACCTTC CASSGDRGIYGYTF
TRBJ1-1 TRBV6-6 . . TGTGCCAGCAGTCCCCTCAACACTGAAGCTTTCTTT CASSPLNTEAFF
TRBJ2-2 TRBV6-5 . . TGTGCCAGCAGTTACCGGCAGACAGCAAACACCGGGGAGCTGTTTTTT CASSYRQTANTGELFF
TRBJ2-3 TRBV6-5 few . TGTGCCAGCCTGCGGGCCTCCACAGATACGCAGTATTTT CASLRASTDTQYF
TRBJ2-1 TRBV21-1 few . TGTGCCAGCATCCGTAAATCGGGACTAGCGGGAGAGGGTGAGCAGTTCTTC CASIRKSGLAGEGEQFF
TRBJ2-1 TRBV12-3/TRBV12-4 . . TGTGCCAGCAGTCCCCGAGAGGGACTTCGGGCGCTCTTC CASSPREGLRALF
TRBJ1-1 TRBV19 . . TGTGCCAGTAGTCGACAGGACCCGAACACTGAAGCTTTCTTT CASSRQDPNTEAFF
TRBJ2-2 TRBV25-1 once . TGTGCCAGCAGTGAAACACAAATATACACCGGGGAGCTGTTTTTT CASSETQIYTGELFF
TRBJ1-4 TRBV5-1 . TRBD1 TGCGCCAGCAGATACACCGGGACAGGCGTCGATGAAAAACTGTTTTTT CASRYTGTGVDEKLFF
TRBJ1-2 TRBV19 once . TGTGCCAGTAGTATTACGGGCAGGGCCTTCCTTGGCTACACCTTC CASSITGRAFLGYTF
TRBJ1-4 TRBV5-1 . TRBD1 TGCGCCAGCAGCCCCCGGGGAAGTCAGGGGGCGCGAGAAAAACTGTTTTTT CASSPRGSQGAREKLFF